This T cell receptor (beta chain) was documented in a study of T cell responses to AZD1222 COVID-19 vaccine. CDR3 size: 14 residues. Trimming took off 4 bases at V and 2 bases at J, with 9 bases between the two ends. From germline, CDR1 is LGHNA and CDR2 YSLEER. TCRdb's table, derived via immunoSEQ multiplex PCR, lists solely in-frame clones and lacks some. Of about 150,000 clones detected, more than 85% appear once; the ten largest clones hold 2.5% to 3.5%. The input for sequencing was peripheral blood, taken 28 days after the second AZD1222 dose. This TCR was sampled from an adult who received the AZD1222 COVID-19 vaccine. The V gene is TRBV4-3, the J gene TRBJ1-3; tentative D call: TRBD1 (5 bases). CDR3 sequence: CASSLGGAGNTIYF. CDR3 nucleotides: TGCGCCAGCAGCCTCGGGGGGGCTGGAAACACCATATATTTT.